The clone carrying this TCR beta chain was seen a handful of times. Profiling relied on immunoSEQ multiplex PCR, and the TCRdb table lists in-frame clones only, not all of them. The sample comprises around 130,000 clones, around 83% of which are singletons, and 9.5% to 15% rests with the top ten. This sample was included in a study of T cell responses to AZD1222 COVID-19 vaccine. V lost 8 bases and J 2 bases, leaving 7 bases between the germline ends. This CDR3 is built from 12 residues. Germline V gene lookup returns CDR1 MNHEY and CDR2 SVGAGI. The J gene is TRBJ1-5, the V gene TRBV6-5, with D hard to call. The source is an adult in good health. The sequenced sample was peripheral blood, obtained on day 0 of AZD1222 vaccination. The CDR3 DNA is TGTGCCAGCGGCCGGGGCAATCAGCCCCAGCATTTT. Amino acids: CASGRGNQPQHF.